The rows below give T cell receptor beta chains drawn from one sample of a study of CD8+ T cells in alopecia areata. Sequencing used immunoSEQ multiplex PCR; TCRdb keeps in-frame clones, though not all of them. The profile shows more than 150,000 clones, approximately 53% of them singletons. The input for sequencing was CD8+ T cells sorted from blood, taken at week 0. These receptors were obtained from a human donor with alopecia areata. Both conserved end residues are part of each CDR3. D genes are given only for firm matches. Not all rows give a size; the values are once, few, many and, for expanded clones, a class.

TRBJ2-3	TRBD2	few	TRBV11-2	TGTGCCAGCAGCTTAGATAATCTAGCGGGGAGCACAGATACGCAGTATTTT	CASSLDNLAGSTDTQYF
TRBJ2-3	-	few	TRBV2	TGTGCCAGCAGAGAGGATACGCAGTATTTT	CASREDTQYF
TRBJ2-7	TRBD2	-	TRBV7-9	TGTGCCAGCAGTTCTAGCGGGGGCCGGGGGATCGAGCAGTACTTC	CASSSSGGRGIEQYF
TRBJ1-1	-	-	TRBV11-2	TGTGCCAGCAGCTTAGACTTGAACACTGAAGCTTTCTTT	CASSLDLNTEAFF
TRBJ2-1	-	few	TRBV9	TGTGCCAGCAGCCCCGGACCCAACTCCTACAATGAGCAGTTCTTC	CASSPGPNSYNEQFF
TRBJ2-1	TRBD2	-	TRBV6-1	TGTGCCAGCAGTGAAATACTAGCGGGCCACAATGAGCAGTTCTTC	CASSEILAGHNEQFF
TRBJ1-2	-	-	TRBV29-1	TGCAGCGTTGAAAGCCAGGGGCCTCAGGGCTACACCTTC	CSVESQGPQGYTF
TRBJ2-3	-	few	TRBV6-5	TGTGCCAGCAGTTACTCCATTGGAGAACACACAGATACGCAGTATTTT	CASSYSIGEHTDTQYF
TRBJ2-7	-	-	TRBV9	TGTGCCAGCAGCGTAGGCTCCCAGGTTCCCTCCTACGAGCAGTACTTC	CASSVGSQVPSYEQYF
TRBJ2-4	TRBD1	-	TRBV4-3	TGCGCCAGCAGCCAAGATCGGACAGGGGAAAACATTCAGTACTTC	CASSQDRTGENIQYF